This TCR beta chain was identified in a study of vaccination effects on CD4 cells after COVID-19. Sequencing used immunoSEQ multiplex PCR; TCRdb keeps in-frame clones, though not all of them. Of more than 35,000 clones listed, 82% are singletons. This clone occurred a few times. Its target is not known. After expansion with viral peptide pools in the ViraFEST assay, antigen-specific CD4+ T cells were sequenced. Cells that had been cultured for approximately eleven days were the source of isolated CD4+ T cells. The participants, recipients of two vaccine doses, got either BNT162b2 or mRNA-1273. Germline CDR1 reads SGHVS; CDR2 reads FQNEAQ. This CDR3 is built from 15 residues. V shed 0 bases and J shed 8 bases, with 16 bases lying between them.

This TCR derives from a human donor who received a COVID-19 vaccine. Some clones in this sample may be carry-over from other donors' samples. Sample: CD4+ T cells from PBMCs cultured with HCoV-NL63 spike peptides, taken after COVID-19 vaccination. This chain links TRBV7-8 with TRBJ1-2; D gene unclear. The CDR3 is CASSLARAANGGYTF. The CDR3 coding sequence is TGTGCCAGCAGCTTAGCGCGGGCAGCAAATGGAGGCTACACCTTC.